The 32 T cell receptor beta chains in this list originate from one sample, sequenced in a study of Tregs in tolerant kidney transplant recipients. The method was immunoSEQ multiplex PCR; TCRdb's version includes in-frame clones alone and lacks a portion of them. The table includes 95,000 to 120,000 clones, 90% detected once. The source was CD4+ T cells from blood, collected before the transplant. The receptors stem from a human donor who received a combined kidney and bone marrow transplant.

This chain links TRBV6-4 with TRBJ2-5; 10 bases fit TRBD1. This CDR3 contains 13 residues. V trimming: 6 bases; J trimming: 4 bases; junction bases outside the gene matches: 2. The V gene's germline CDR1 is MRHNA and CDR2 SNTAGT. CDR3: CASSRDRGETQYF. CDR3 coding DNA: TGTGCCAGCAGCCGGGACAGGGGAGAGACCCAGTACTTC.

The chain's CDR3 is CASSGPGSGQPQHF. CDR3 in DNA: TGTGCCAGCAGTGGACCAGGGTCAGGGCAGCCCCAGCATTTT. The V gene is TRBV6-1, the J gene TRBJ1-5; D possibly corresponds to TRBD1 (5 bases). In germline, CDR1 is MNHNS, CDR2 SASEGT. The CDR3 spans 14 residues. V was shortened by 4 bases and J by 7 bases, with 14 bases between the two germline ends.

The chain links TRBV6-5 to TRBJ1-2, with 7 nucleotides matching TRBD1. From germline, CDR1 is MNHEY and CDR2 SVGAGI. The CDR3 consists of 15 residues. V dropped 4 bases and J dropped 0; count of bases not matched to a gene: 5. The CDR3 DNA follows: TGTGCCAGCAGTTCAGAAAGGGGGCCTAACTATGGCTACACCTTC. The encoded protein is CASSSERGPNYGYTF.

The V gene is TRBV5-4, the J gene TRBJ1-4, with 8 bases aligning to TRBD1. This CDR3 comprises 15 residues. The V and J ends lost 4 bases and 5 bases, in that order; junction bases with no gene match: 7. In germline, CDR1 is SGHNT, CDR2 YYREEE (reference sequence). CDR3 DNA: TGTGCCAGCAGCGCAGGGGGCAGTCTAAATGAAAAACTGTTTTTT. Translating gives CASSAGGSLNEKLFF.

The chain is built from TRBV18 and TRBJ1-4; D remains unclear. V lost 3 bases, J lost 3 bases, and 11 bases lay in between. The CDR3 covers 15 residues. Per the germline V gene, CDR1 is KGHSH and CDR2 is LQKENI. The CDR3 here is CASSPFQEANEKLFF. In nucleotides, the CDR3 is TGTGCCAGCTCACCGTTCCAGGAGGCTAATGAAAAACTGTTTTTT.

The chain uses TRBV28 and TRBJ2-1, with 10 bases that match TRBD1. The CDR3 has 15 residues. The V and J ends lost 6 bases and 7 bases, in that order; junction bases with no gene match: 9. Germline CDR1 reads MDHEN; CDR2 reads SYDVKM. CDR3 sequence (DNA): TGTGCCAGCAGCTGGCCGGGACAGGGGTGGAATGAGCAGTTCTTC. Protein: CASSWPGQGWNEQFF.

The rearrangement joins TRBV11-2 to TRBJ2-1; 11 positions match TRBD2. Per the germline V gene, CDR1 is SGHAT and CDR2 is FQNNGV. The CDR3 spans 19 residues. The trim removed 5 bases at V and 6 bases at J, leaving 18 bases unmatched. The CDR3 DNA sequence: TGTGCCAGCAGCCTAACCTCCCTTCTAGCGGGAGGCGGGAGCAATGAGCAGTTCTTC. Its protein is CASSLTSLLAGGGSNEQFF.

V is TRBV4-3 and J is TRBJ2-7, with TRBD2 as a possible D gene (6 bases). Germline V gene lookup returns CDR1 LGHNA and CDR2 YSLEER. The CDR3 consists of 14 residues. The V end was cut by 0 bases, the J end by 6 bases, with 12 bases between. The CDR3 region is CASSQEGGTGEQYF. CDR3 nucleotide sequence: TGCGCCAGCAGCCAAGAGGGGGGAACGGGCGAGCAGTACTTC.

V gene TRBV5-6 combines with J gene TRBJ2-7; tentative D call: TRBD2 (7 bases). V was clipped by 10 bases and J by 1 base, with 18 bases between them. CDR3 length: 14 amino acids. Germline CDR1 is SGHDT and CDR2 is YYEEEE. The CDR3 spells CASTPGGPSYEQYF. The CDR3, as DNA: TGTGCCTCAACGCCGGGGGGCCCGTCCTACGAGCAGTACTTC.

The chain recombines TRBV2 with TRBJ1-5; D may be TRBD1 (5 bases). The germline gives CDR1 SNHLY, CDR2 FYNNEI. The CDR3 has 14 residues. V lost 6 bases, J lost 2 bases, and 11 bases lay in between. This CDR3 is CASRSGGGNQPQHF. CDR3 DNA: TGTGCCAGCAGGTCGGGGGGGGGCAATCAGCCCCAGCATTTT.

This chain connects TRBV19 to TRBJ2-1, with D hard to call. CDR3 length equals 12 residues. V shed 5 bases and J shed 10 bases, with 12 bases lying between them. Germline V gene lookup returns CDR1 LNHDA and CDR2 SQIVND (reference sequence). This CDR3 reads CASSVTTKEQFF. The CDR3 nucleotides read TGTGCCAGTAGTGTTACAACGAAAGAGCAGTTCTTC.

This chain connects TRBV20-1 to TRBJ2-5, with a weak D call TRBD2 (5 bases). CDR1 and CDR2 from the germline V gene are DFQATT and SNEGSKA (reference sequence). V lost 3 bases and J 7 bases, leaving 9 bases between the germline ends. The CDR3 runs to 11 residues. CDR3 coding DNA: TGCAGTGCTAGGTCCGAGGGGACCCAGTACTTC. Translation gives CSARSEGTQYF.

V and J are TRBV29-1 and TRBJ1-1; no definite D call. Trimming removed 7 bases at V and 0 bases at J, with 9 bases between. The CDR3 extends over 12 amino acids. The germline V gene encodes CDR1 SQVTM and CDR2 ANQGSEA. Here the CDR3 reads CSARELNTEAFF. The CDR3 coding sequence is TGCAGCGCCCGGGAGTTGAACACTGAAGCTTTCTTT.

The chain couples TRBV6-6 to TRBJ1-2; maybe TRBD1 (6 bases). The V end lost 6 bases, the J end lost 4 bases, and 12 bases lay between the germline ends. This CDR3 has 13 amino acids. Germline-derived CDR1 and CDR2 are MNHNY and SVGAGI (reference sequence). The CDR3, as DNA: TGTGCCAGCAGCCCCGACAGGACCTATGGCTACACCTTC. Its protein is CASSPDRTYGYTF.

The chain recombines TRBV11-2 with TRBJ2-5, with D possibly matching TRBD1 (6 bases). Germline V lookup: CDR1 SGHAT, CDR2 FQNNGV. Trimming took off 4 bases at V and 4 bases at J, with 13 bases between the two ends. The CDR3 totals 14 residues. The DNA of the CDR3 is TGTGCCAGCAGCTCTAACAGGGTAACAGAGACCCAGTACTTC. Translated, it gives CASSSNRVTETQYF.

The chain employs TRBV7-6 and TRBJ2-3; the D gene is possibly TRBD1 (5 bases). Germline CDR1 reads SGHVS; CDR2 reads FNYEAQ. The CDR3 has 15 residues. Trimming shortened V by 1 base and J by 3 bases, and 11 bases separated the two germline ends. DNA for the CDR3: TGTGCCAGCAGCTTAGTGGGCAGGGCGACAGATACGCAGTATTTT. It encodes CASSLVGRATDTQYF.

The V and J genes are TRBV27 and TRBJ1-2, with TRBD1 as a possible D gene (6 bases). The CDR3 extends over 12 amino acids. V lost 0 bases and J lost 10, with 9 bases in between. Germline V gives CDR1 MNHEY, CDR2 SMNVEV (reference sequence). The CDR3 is CASSLSGGPYTF. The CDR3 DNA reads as TGTGCCAGCAGTTTATCCGGGGGGCCCTACACCTTC.

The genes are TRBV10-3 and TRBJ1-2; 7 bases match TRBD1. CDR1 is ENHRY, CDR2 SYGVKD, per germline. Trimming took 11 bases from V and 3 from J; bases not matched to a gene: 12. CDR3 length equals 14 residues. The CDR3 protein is CAVLQGRSDYGYTF. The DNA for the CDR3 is TGTGCCGTTTTACAGGGGAGGAGTGACTATGGCTACACCTTC.

The CDR3 protein is CASSPNLGVNTEAFF. The DNA of the CDR3 is TGTGCCAGCAGCCCCAACTTGGGAGTGAACACTGAAGCTTTCTTT. This chain uses TRBV13 with TRBJ1-1; D call uncertain. Germline V gives CDR1 PRHDT, CDR2 FYEKMQ (reference sequence). Trimming left V 5 bases short and J 0 bases short, with 13 bases between. The CDR3 covers 15 residues.

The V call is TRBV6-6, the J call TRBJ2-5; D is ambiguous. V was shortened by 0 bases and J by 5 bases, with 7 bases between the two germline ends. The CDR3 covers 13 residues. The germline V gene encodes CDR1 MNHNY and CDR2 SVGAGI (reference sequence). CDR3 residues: CASSYSIRETQYF. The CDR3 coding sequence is TGTGCCAGCAGTTACTCGATTCGGGAGACCCAGTACTTC.

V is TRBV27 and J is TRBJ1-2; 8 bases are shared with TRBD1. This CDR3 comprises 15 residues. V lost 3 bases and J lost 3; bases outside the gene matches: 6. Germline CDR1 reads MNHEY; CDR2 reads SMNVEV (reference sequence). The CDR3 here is CASSFTTTGDYGYTF. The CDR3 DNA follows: TGTGCCAGCAGTTTTACAACGACAGGGGACTATGGCTACACCTTC.

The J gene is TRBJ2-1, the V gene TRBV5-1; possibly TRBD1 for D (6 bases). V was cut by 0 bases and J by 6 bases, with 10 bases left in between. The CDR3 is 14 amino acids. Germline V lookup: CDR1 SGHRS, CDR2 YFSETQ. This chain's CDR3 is CASSLGGPSNEQFF. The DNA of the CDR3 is TGCGCCAGCAGCTTGGGGGGGCCTTCCAATGAGCAGTTCTTC.

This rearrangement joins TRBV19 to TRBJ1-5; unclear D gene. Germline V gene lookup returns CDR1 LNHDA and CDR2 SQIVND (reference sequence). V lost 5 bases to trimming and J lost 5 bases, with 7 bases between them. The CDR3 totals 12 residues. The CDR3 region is CASSYYDQPQHF. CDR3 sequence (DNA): TGTGCCAGTAGTTACTATGATCAGCCCCAGCATTTT.

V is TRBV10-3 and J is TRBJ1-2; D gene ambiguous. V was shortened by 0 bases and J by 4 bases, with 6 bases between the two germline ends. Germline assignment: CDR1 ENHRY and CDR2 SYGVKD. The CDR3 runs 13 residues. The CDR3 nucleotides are TGTGCCATCAGTGAGTCAAGCCCCTATGGCTACACCTTC. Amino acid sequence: CAISESSPYGYTF.

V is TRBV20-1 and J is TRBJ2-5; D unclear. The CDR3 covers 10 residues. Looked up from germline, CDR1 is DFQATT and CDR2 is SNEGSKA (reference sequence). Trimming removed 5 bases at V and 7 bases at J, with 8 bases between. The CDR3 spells CSALYGTQYF. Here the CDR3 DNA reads TGCAGTGCTCTCTATGGGACCCAGTACTTC.

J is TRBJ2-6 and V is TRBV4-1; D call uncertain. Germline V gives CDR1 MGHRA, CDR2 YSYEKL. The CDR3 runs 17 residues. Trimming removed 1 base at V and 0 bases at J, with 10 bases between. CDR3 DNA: TGCGCCAGCAGCCAAGTAGGCCTAGTCTCTGGGGCCAACGTCCTGACTTTC. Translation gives CASSQVGLVSGANVLTF.

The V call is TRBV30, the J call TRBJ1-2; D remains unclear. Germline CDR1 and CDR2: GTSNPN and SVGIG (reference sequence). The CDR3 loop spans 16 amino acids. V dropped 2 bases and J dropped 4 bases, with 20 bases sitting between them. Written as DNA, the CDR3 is TGTGCCTGGAGTACCACCTGGGCAGCTGTTCGCTATGGCTACACCTTC. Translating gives CAWSTTWAAVRYGYTF.

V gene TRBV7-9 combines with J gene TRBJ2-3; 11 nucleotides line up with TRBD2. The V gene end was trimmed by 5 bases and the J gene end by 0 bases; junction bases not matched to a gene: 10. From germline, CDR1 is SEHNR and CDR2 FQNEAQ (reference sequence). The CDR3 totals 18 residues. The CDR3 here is CASSPGTSGASSTDTQYF. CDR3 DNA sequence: TGTGCCAGCAGCCCCGGGACTAGCGGAGCTTCTAGCACAGATACGCAGTATTTT.

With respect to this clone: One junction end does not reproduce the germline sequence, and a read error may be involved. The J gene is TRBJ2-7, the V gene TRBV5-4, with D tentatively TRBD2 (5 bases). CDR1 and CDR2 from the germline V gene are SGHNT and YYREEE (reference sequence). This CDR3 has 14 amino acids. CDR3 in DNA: TGTGCCAGCAGCTTGGCTGGTCCGTTCGGGGTTGTAAGCTTC. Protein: CASSLAGPFGVVSF.

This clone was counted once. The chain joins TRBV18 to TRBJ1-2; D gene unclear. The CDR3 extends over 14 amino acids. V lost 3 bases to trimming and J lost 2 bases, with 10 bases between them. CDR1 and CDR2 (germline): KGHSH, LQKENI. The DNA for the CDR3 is TGTGCCAGCTCACCTCTAACGGTGAACTATGGCTACACCTTC. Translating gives CASSPLTVNYGYTF.

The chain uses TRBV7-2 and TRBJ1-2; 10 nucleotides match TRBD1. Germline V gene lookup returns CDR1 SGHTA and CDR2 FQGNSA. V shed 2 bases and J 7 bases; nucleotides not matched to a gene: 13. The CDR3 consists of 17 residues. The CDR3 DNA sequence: TGTGCCAGCAGCTTAAAGAGCGGACAGGGGGTGAAGGGTGGCTACACCTTC. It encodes CASSLKSGQGVKGGYTF.

The CDR3 sequence is CASRVEGGAYNEQFF. In DNA, the CDR3 is TGTGCCAGCAGGGTGGAAGGGGGGGCCTACAATGAGCAGTTCTTC. The chain joins TRBV6-1 to TRBJ2-1; perhaps TRBD2 as D (7 bases). V was clipped by 6 bases and J by 2 bases, with 14 bases between them. There are 15 residues in the CDR3. Germline CDR1 MNHNS, CDR2 SASEGT.